This T cell receptor beta chain derives from a study of blood T cell repertoires in COVID-19. Overall study context: There were acute and convalescent COVID-19 samples, and they came from the United States, Italy and Spain. The cDNA or gDNA used as material had been derived from T cells, B-cell-depleted T cells, or PBMCs.

J gave up 0 bases and V 2 bases, and 5 bases lay outside the gene matches. In germline, CDR1 is MNHEY, CDR2 SVGAGI. This CDR3 has 16 residues. How the authors handled the data: It was from reference gene primer amplification that nucleated cell counts were estimated. Assay used: immunoSEQ multiplex PCR; TCRdb lists only in-frame clones, some missing. Clonal size and the V and J genes are those of that table, whereas D and trimming came from the DNA. The data contain under 250,000 clones, less than 90% of them singletons. The rearrangement links TRBV6-5 to TRBJ2-7; TRBD2 matches 9 bases. The sequencing input was peripheral blood. The clonotype comes from a woman aged 55-69 years who had recovered from COVID-19. The CDR3 spells CASSYLTSGFSYEQYF. DNA of the CDR3: TGTGCCAGCAGTTACCTAACTAGCGGGTTCTCCTACGAGCAGTACTTC.